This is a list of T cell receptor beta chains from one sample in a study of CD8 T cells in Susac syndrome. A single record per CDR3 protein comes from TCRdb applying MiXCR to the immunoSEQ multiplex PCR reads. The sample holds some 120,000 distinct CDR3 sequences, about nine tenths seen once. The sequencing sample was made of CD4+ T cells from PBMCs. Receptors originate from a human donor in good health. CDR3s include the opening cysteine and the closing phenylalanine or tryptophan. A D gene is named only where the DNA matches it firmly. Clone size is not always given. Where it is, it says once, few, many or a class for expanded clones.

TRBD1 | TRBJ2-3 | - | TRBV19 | TGTGCCAGTAAGGGCAGGGGGTTTCCAGATACGCAGTATTTT | CASKGRGFPDTQYF
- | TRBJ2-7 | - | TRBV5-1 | TGCGCCAGCAGCTCCCACGGCCAGGGCTCCTACGAGCAGTACTTC | CASSSHGQGSYEQYF
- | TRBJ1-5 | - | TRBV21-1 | TGTGCCAGCAGCAACCAGAGCAATCAGCCCCAGCATTTT | CASSNQSNQPQHF
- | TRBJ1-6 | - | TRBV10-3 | TGTGCCATCAGCCCCTCGGGGAGCTCCTATAATTCACCCCTCCACTTT | CAISPSGSSYNSPLHF
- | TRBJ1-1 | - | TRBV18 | TGTGCCAGCTCACCGCCGCAAATCGGACTGAACACTGAAGCTTTCTTT | CASSPPQIGLNTEAFF
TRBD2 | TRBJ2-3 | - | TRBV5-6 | TGTGCCAGCAGCTTGTCCCTTGGCGGGAGCAAGGGAAGCACAGATACGCAGTATTTT | CASSLSLGGSKGSTDTQYF
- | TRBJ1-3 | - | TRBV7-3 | TGTGCCAGCAGCAAACAGGGAGGACCAGGAAACACCATATATTTT | CASSKQGGPGNTIYF
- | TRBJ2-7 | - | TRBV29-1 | TGCAGCGTTGAAGGGGGTACTGGGCAGGGCTACGAGCAGTACTTC | CSVEGGTGQGYEQYF
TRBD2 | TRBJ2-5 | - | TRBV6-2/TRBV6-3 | TGTGCCAGCAGTTTCGGGACTAGCGGGAGTCCAGAGACCCAGTACTTC | CASSFGTSGSPETQYF
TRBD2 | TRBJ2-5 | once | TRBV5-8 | TGTGCCAGCAGCTTTGGTGGTAGCGGGAGACTTCTGTACTTC | CASSFGGSGRLLYF
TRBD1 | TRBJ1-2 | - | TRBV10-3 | TGTGCCATCAGGGACAGGGTCGGCGACTATGGCTACACCTTC | CAIRDRVGDYGYTF
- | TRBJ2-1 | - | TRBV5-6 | TGTGCCAGCAGCTTGGGGGGACCGGGGCAGTTCTTC | CASSLGGPGQFF
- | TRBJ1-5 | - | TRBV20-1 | TGCAGTGCTAGTCCTCCTCTTAGCAATCAGCCCCAGCATTTT | CSASPPLSNQPQHF
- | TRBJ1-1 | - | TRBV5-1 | TGCGCCAGCAGCGGCTCCGGGACGAACACTGAAGCTTTCTTT | CASSGSGTNTEAFF
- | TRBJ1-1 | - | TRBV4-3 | TGCGCCAGCAGCCAAGATCGGGGGTTTACTGAAGCTTTCTTT | CASSQDRGFTEAFF
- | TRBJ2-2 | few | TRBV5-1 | TGCGCCAGCAGCTTGGGGAACAGGGGAGGAACCGGGGAGCTGTTTTTT | CASSLGNRGGTGELFF
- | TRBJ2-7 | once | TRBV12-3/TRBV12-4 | TGTGCCAGCAGTCACGGGGGCGGGCTTACCTACGAGCAGTACTTC | CASSHGGGLTYEQYF
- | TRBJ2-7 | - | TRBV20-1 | TGCAGTGCTAGGGATCTCAGGGGTCCCCAGTACTTC | CSARDLRGPQYF
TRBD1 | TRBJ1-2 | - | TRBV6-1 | TGTGCCAGCAGTCGCCCCGGGACAGGGGGCGCCGACTATGGCTACACCTTC | CASSRPGTGGADYGYTF
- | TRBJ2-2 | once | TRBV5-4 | TGTGCCAGCAGCTTGGCGGGATCGTTCACCGGGGAGCTGTTTTTT | CASSLAGSFTGELFF
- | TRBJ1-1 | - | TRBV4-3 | TGCGCCAGCACCCCTCCGGGGTCGACGAGGACTGAAGTTTTCTTT | CASTPPGSTRTEVFF
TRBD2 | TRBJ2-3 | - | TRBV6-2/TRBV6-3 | TGTGCCAGCAGGGTCACTAGCGGTGGCACAGATACGCAGTATTTT | CASRVTSGGTDTQYF
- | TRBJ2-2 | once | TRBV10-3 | TGTGCCATCAGCTACGACAGGGCGGGGACCGGGGAGCTGTTTTTT | CAISYDRAGTGELFF
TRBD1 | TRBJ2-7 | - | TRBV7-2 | TGTGCCAGCACCCGGACAGGCGCCTCCTACGAGCAGTACTTC | CASTRTGASYEQYF
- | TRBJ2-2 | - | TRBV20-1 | TGCAGTGCTCAAATTTATCCGGGAGATACCGGGGAGCTGTTTTTT | CSAQIYPGDTGELFF
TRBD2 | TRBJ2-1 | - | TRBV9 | TGTGCCAGCAGCTCTCCCCCGACTAGCGGCAATGAGCAGTTCTTC | CASSSPPTSGNEQFF
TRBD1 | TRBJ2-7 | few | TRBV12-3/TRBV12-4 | TGTGCCAGCCGAGGACAGGACGATGGTTACGAGCAGTACTTC | CASRGQDDGYEQYF
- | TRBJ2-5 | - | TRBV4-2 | TGTGCCGGCAGCCCGGAGTTACTGCAAGAGACCCAGTACTTC | CAGSPELLQETQYF
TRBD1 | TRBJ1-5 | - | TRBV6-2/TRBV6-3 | TGTGCCAGCAGTCCGAGTTTTCCCGACAGGGCCCTTCGGCAGCCCCAGCATTTT | CASSPSFPDRALRQPQHF
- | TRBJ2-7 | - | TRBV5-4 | TGTGCCAGCAGCTCGCCCGACTCAGGGGCTCCCTACGAGCAGTACTTC | CASSSPDSGAPYEQYF
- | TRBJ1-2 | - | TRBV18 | TGTGCCAGCTCACCACCCAACAAAGCGGTTGGCTACACCTTC | CASSPPNKAVGYTF
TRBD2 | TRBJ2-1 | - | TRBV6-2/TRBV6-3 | TGTGCCGGCAGTTATAGCGGGAGATCCTACAATGAGCAGTTCTTC | CAGSYSGRSYNEQFF
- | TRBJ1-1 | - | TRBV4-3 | TGCGCCAGCAGCCAAGGAGCGTCTAACGGTTTGAACACTGAAGCTTTCTTT | CASSQGASNGLNTEAFF
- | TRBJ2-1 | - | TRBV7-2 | TGTGCCAGCAGCTCAGCAGGGGGAGGCGATGAGCAGTTCTTC | CASSSAGGGDEQFF
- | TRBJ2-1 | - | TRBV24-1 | TGTGCCACCAGTGATTTGGGCGAGCAGTTCTTC | CATSDLGEQFF
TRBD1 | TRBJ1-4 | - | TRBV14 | TGTGCCAGCAGCCCAGGACAGGCTGGAGCAACTAATGAAAAACTGTTTTTT | CASSPGQAGATNEKLFF
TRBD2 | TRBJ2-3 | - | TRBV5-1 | TGCGCCAGCAGCTTGGGACTAGCGGACACAGATACGCAGTATTTT | CASSLGLADTDTQYF
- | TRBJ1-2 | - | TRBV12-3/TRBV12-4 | TGTGCCAGCAGCCATTCGACGGACTATGGCTACACCTTC | CASSHSTDYGYTF
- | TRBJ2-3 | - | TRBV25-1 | TGTGCCAGCAGTGAATTGGGCAGCCCGAATACGCAGTATTTT | CASSELGSPNTQYF
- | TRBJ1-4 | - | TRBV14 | TGTGCCAGCAGCCAACTGGGGCGAAAACTGTTTTTT | CASSQLGRKLFF
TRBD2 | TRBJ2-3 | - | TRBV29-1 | TGCAGCGCAGCGGGAGGGCCGGGAGATACGCAGTATTTT | CSAAGGPGDTQYF
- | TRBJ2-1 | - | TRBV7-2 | TGTGCCAGCAGCTTATTTCCCGGCAATGAGCAGTTCTTC | CASSLFPGNEQFF